This T cell receptor beta chain was recovered during a study of Graves' ophthalmopathy and Graves' hyperthyroidism. Study-wide findings and caveats: In separating ophthalmopathy from stable hyperthyroidism, a 13-signature model achieved 87.88% sensitivity and 70% to 83% specificity. With roughly 69% sensitivity and about 74% specificity, the model predicted ophthalmopathy progression.

The CDR3 loop spans 15 amino acids. Per germline, CDR1 SGHAT and CDR2 FQNNGV. Germline trimming cut 7 bases from V and 4 bases from J; bases unmatched to any gene: 12. The study amplified TCR beta CDR3 regions using RNA transcripts. HTBI primers primed a first-round RT-PCR, and a second-round multiplex PCR followed. TCRdb re-analysed the multiplex PCR reads in MiXCR, keeping a single row per CDR3 protein. The data contain 400,000 or so distinct CDR3 sequences, over 15% of them singletons. This clonotype was seen repeatedly, ten times or more. The antigen is unknown. Diagnosis relied on clinical symptoms, serum thyroxine, TRAb, thyroid ultrasound and orbital computed tomography.

The chain employs TRBV11-2 and TRBJ2-7; TRBD1 agrees at 8 bases. This clonotype originated in a woman younger than 30 with stable Graves' hyperthyroidism. The sample consisted of peripheral blood. The CDR3 bases are TGTGCCAGCACCTTGGGACAGGTGCCCATGTACGAGCAGTACTTC. Protein product: CASTLGQVPMYEQYF. The whole variable domain, filled in from reference TRBV11-2 and TRBJ2-7, reads EAGVAQSPRYKIIEKRQSVAFWCNPISGHATLYWYQQILGQGPKLLIQFQNNGVVDDSQLPKDRFSAERLKGVDSTLKIQPAKLEDSAVYLCASTLGQVPMYEQYFGPGTRLTVT.